A single sample gave rise to the 13 T cell receptor beta chains below, sequenced in a study of graft-versus-host responses after intestinal transplantation (dated by TCRdb to 2020 to 2023). The time point label here, explained by the study, means: cells obtained before transplantation from donor or recipient. No antigen has been identified for these receptors. The protocol used for the library was the immunoSEQ multiplex PCR assay. The immuneACCESS repertoire file appears here via TCRdb, limited to in-frame rearrangements. These files lack a portion of the clones; in checked studies, under half of the deficit traces to unresolved V genes, and the cause of the others is not known. The sample profile shows nearly 90,000 clones; roughly four fifths of them were found once. The ten top clones hold roughly 17% of the sample. Material: unstimulated CD8+ T cells sorted from spleen or lymph node cells, obtained before intestinal transplant. All receptors derive from a human donor who received an intestinal transplant.

The chain combines TRBV7-9 with TRBJ2-5; 8 bases fit TRBD1. The CDR3 runs to 15 residues. CDR1 is SEHNR, CDR2 FQNEAQ, per germline (reference sequence). Germline trimming cut 6 bases from V and 5 bases from J; bases unmatched to any gene: 11. CDR3 nucleotide sequence: TGTGCCAGCAGACCGTACAGGGGGTCTGGGGAGACCCAGTACTTC. This codes for CASRPYRGSGETQYF.

This sequence joins TRBV21-1 and TRBJ2-7; no check of the table's D call, TRBD2, against the DNA was made. TRBV21-1 is a known pseudogene. This CDR3 comprises 15 residues. The CDR3 spells CASSKLSGTGYEQYF. The CDR3 DNA is TGTGCCAGCAGCAAATTATCCGGGACTGGCTACGAGCAGTACTTC.

J is TRBJ2-1 and V is TRBV28, with 10 bases fitting TRBD2. V was pared by 4 bases and J by 3 bases, with 6 bases of the junction left unmatched. The germline V gene encodes CDR1 MDHEN and CDR2 SYDVKM. CDR3 length: 16 amino acids. The chain's CDR3 is CASSSMLAGDYNEQFF. The CDR3 DNA sequence: TGTGCCAGCAGTTCCATGCTAGCGGGAGACTACAATGAGCAGTTCTTC.

This clone was recorded once. The V call is TRBV5-6, the J call TRBJ2-7; 7 bases are a match to TRBD1. CDR1 is SGHDT, CDR2 YYEEEE, per germline. The CDR3 runs to 15 residues. Trimming cost V 4 bases and J 2 bases; bases outside gene matches: 9. CDR3 protein: CASSDRQGLAYEQYF. As DNA, the CDR3 is TGTGCCAGCAGCGACAGACAGGGATTGGCCTACGAGCAGTACTTC.

This chain connects TRBV27 to TRBJ2-7; TRBD1 aligns across 7 bases. CDR3 length equals 15 residues. The junction had 7 bases not matched to a gene; V was cut back by 3 bases and J by 2 bases. Per the germline V gene, CDR1 is MNHEY and CDR2 is SMNVEV (reference sequence). The CDR3, as DNA: TGTGCCAGCAGTTTTTACCCGGGACAGACCTACGAGCAGTACTTC. As protein: CASSFYPGQTYEQYF.

The count of this clone is one. The chain couples TRBV5-1 to TRBJ2-2; D is ambiguous. There are 14 residues in the CDR3. From germline, CDR1 is SGHRS and CDR2 YFSETQ. Trimming removed 2 bases at V and 7 bases at J, with 12 bases between. Here the CDR3 reads CASSFAEPGGELFF. For the CDR3, the DNA is TGCGCCAGCAGCTTTGCGGAACCGGGCGGGGAGCTGTTTTTT.

Points on this clone: The sample carries other DNA sequences with the same CDR3. The gene calls are TRBV28 and TRBJ2-5, with 8 bases aligning to TRBD2. With 2 bases clipped from V and 1 base from J, the junction kept 15 bases outside the gene matches. CDR1 and CDR2 (germline): MDHEN, SYDVKM. The CDR3 length is 19 residues. The CDR3: CASSLVIPGGVQVQETQYF. CDR3 nucleotides: TGTGCCAGCAGTTTAGTGATCCCGGGGGGGGTCCAGGTCCAAGAGACCCAGTACTTC.

V usage is TRBV7-3 and J usage is TRBJ2-3; TRBD2 aligns across 12 bases. V lost 5 bases, J lost 4 bases, and 4 bases stayed unmatched. CDR3 length equals 15 residues. In germline, CDR1 is SGHTA, CDR2 FQGTGA. This CDR3 reads CASSLLAGGSDTQYF. The CDR3 DNA sequence: TGTGCCAGCAGCCTACTAGCGGGAGGTTCAGATACGCAGTATTTT.

This rearrangement joins TRBV6-1 to TRBJ1-3; possible D gene TRBD1, 5 bases. The CDR3 runs to 12 residues. The V gene's germline CDR1 is MNHNS and CDR2 SASEGT. The V and J ends lost 11 bases and 3 bases respectively, with 11 bases between them. CDR3 sequence: CAGGRDGNTIYF. CDR3 sequence (DNA): TGTGCCGGGGGAAGGGATGGAAACACCATATATTTT.

J is TRBJ2-7 and V is TRBV12-1. TRBV12-1 is labeled a pseudogene. The CDR3 has 13 residues. CDR3 DNA sequence: TGTGCCAGCAGCTTTCCCGGCGACTACGAGCAGTACTTC. Its translation: CASSFPGDYEQYF.

The V call is TRBV2, the J call TRBJ2-7; D unresolved. Germline CDR1 and CDR2: SNHLY and FYNNEI. The V and J ends lost 6 bases and 0 bases respectively, with 6 bases between them. The CDR3 has 12 residues. The CDR3 loop reads CASSESSYEQYF. The CDR3 region has the DNA TGTGCCAGCAGCGAGAGCTCCTACGAGCAGTACTTC.

Remarks on this clone: The same CDR3 arises from other DNA sequences in this sample as well. The CDR3 nucleotides are TGTGCCAGCAGCGAGGGCGCCGGGGAGCTGTTTTTT. Translating it yields CASSEGAGELFF. The V call is TRBV9, the J call TRBJ2-2; D ambiguous. This CDR3 comprises 12 residues. CDR1 is SGDLS and CDR2 is YYNGEE in the germline V gene. V lost 3 bases and J 6 bases, leaving 6 bases between the germline ends.

CDR3 DNA: TGTGCCAGCAGCGTAGGAATAGCGGGGGGGCGCGAGCAGTACTTC. Its translation: CASSVGIAGGREQYF. The chain is built from TRBV9 and TRBJ2-7; 11 bases are shared with TRBD2. V lost 0 bases, J lost 6 bases, and 5 bases stayed unmatched. The CDR3 is 15 residues long. The V gene's germline CDR1 is SGDLS and CDR2 YYNGEE.